This entry describes one T cell receptor (beta chain). The antigen remains unidentified. The entry originates in a study of graft-versus-host responses after intestinal transplantation. About the research overall: Each patient got anti-thymocyte globulin induction, then tacrolimus and steroids for roughly 3 years. The study, taken as a whole, reports: Recipient-marrow GvH clones were detected, some having first appeared in ileum or blood. An association linked early post-transplant HvG declines with peak circulating GvH clone levels.

After removal of 4 bases from V and 4 bases from J, the junction contained 11 bases not matched to a gene. Germline V lookup: CDR1 SGHDN, CDR2 FVKESK. This CDR3 is 18 amino acids long. The repertoire was sequenced with immunoSEQ multiplex PCR; TCRdb's copy has only in-frame clones and lacks some. In the table there are about 70,000 clones, roughly 94% of which are singletons. The sequencing here drew on unstimulated CD8+ T cells sorted from spleen or lymph node cells, taken before intestinal transplant. This sequence originates from a human donor who received an intestinal transplant. The chain has TRBV14 and TRBJ2-6; 9 bases match TRBD1. CDR3 coding DNA: TGTGCCAGCAGCCCATACCCACAGGGGGCGCTGGGGGCCAACGTCCTGACTTTC. It specifies CASSPYPQGALGANVLTF.